One sample yielded the 13 T cell receptor beta chains listed below, sequenced in a study of T cell changes during pregnancy in multiple sclerosis (dated by TCRdb to between 2017 and 2020). The method was the immunoSEQ multiplex PCR assay. TCRdb stores this immuneACCESS table with in-frame sequences only. Part of the clones is absent; in the studies checked, under half of the shortfall reflects unresolved V genes, and no reason is known for the rest. A total of tens of thousands of clones appear in this sample, 85% to 95% of them only once. The ten largest clones take up roughly 6% of the sample. Sequenced material: CD8+ T cells from peripheral blood mononuclear cells, taken before pregnancy. The receptors derive from a female donor with multiple sclerosis, enrolled in a pregnancy study.

The chain joins TRBV4-1 to TRBJ2-2; 7 bases are shared with TRBD1. V was clipped by 5 bases and J by 1 base; unmatched bases: 4. Germline assignment: CDR1 MGHRA and CDR2 YSYEKL. CDR3 length equals 15 residues. The chain's CDR3 is CASSSGTENTGELFF. The CDR3 DNA reads as TGCGCCAGCAGCTCCGGGACAGAGAACACCGGGGAGCTGTTTTTT.

The rearrangement uses TRBV7-9 and TRBJ2-7, with D possibly TRBD2 on 5 matching bases. CDR3 length: 11 residues. V lost 3 bases and J 6 bases, leaving 6 bases between the germline ends. In germline, CDR1 is SEHNR, CDR2 FQNEAQ (reference sequence). CDR3 loop: CASSFRGEQYF. CDR3 nucleotides: TGTGCCAGCAGCTTTCGGGGCGAGCAGTACTTC.

This clone showed up just a few times. The chain couples TRBV6-1 to TRBJ2-3; TRBD2 matches at 9 bases. CDR3 length equals 16 residues. Germline CDR1 and CDR2: MNHNS and SASEGT. V gave up 2 bases and J gave up 0 bases; unmatched junction bases: 3. Here the CDR3 DNA reads TGTGCCAGCAGTGAATTGACTAGCGGTAGCACAGATACGCAGTATTTT. Translation: CASSELTSGSTDTQYF.

This sequence joins TRBV5-6 and TRBJ2-7, with 9 bases aligning to TRBD1. The CDR3 contains 15 residues. Germline CDR1 and CDR2: SGHDT and YYEEEE. Trimming took 4 bases from V and 4 from J; bases not matched to a gene: 9. The CDR3 DNA sequence: TGTGCCAGCAGCCATCCGGGACAGGGTGTGTACGAGCAGTACTTC. It encodes CASSHPGQGVYEQYF.

By sample fraction, this clone is medium-sized. The chain recombines TRBV5-1 with TRBJ2-5; D is possibly TRBD2 (5 bases). Germline CDR1 reads SGHRS; CDR2 reads YFSETQ. The V end lost 3 bases, the J end lost 4 bases, and 16 bases lay between the germline ends. This CDR3 is built from 15 residues. This CDR3 reads CASSWRVVAGETQYF. Here the CDR3 DNA reads TGCGCCAGCAGCTGGCGGGTGGTGGCGGGAGAGACCCAGTACTTC. Full variable domain (rest looked up from reference TRBV5-1 and TRBJ2-5): KAGVTQTPRYLIKTRGQQVTLSCSPISGHRSVSWYQQTPGQGLQFLFEYFSETQRNKGNFPGRFSGRQFSNSRSEMNVSTLELGDSALYLCASSWRVVAGETQYFGPGTRLLVL.

The sample holds a few counts of this clone. The chain carries TRBV9 and TRBJ1-1; maybe TRBD1 (5 bases). The CDR3 sequence is 13 residues long. Germline-derived CDR1 and CDR2 are SGDLS and YYNGEE. Trimming pared 0 bases from V and 3 bases from J, leaving 6 bases between. The CDR3, as DNA: TGTGCCAGCAGCGTAGCAGGGTACACTGAAGCTTTCTTT. It specifies CASSVAGYTEAFF. Full variable domain (outside the CDR3, taken from reference TRBV9 and TRBJ1-1): DSGVTQTPKHLITATGQRVTLRCSPRSGDLSVYWYQQSLDQGLQFLIQYYNGEERAKGNILERFSAQQFPDLHSELNLSSLELGDSALYFCASSVAGYTEAFFGQGTRLTVV.

CDR3 sequence reads: CASSLARGETGGYTF. CDR3 coding DNA: TGTGCCAGCAGCTTAGCACGGGGAGAGACGGGGGGCTACACCTTC. The chain carries TRBV7-9 and TRBJ1-2; D call uncertain. CDR3 length equals 15 residues. Germline values: CDR1 SEHNR, CDR2 FQNEAQ (reference sequence). The germline V and J ends were trimmed by 0 bases and 8 bases, with 16 bases remaining between them.

The table lists this clone with a few counts. The chain recombines TRBV6-4 with TRBJ2-5, with D possibly being TRBD1 (5 bases). V was pared by 0 bases and J by 7 bases, with 12 bases between. Germline CDR1 MRHNA, CDR2 SNTAGT. The CDR3 runs to 14 residues. The DNA for the CDR3 is TGTGCCAGCAGTGACTCCCCGGGTACAGGGACCCAGTACTTC. Translation gives CASSDSPGTGTQYF.

V and J are TRBV2 and TRBJ2-3; D perhaps matches TRBD1 (6 bases). With 5 bases removed from V and 5 bases from J, the gap between germline ends came to 20 bases. The CDR3 loop spans 16 amino acids. The germline V gene has CDR1 SNHLY and CDR2 FYNNEI. The DNA of the CDR3 is TGTGCCAGCAGTTACGCCGTATACAGGGAGTTAGATACGCAGTATTTT. It specifies CASSYAVYRELDTQYF. The full variable domain, in which reference TRBV2 and TRBJ2-3 provide the parts outside the CDR3, is EPEVTQTPSHQVTQMGQEVILRCVPISNHLYFYWYRQILGQKVEFLVSFYNNEISEKSEIFDDQFSVERPDGSNFTLKIRSTKLEDSAMYFCASSYAVYRELDTQYFGPGTRLTVL.

The rearrangement links TRBV19 to TRBJ2-7; 8 nucleotides line up with TRBD2. The CDR3 is 15 residues long. CDR1 is LNHDA, CDR2 SQIVND, per germline (reference sequence). Trimming took 3 bases from V and 3 from J; bases not matched to a gene: 7. This CDR3 reads CASSMFAGGIYEQYF. CDR3 coding DNA: TGTGCCAGTAGTATGTTCGCGGGAGGTATCTACGAGCAGTACTTC.

The rearrangement links TRBV11-3 to TRBJ2-7, with 10 positions matching TRBD1. Germline-derived CDR1 and CDR2 are SGHNT and YENEEA. V shed 8 bases and J 4 bases; nucleotides not matched to a gene: 8. There are 14 residues in the CDR3. The CDR3 region has the DNA TGTGCCAGCTCCAGGACAGGGGGGCAATACGAGCAGTACTTC. Its protein is CASSRTGGQYEQYF.

The chain links TRBV13 to TRBJ1-2, with TRBD1 matching over 9 bases. The germline CDR1 and CDR2 sequences are PRHDT and FYEKMQ (reference sequence). V was clipped by 5 bases and J by 4 bases; unmatched bases: 8. There are 15 residues in the CDR3. This chain's CDR3 is CASSPGTGRGYGYTF. In DNA, the CDR3 is TGTGCCAGCAGCCCCGGGACAGGGAGAGGCTATGGCTACACCTTC.

This sequence joins TRBV9 and TRBJ2-5, with TRBD1 identical over 8 bases. The germline V gene has CDR1 SGDLS and CDR2 YYNGEE. The V and J ends lost 4 bases and 5 bases, in that order; junction bases with no gene match: 7. The CDR3 length is 14 residues. Here the CDR3 DNA reads TGTGCCAGCAGCCCTTGGACAGGGCGGGAGACCCAGTACTTC. Amino acids: CASSPWTGRETQYF.